The 12 T cell receptor beta chains below come from one sample, sequenced in a study of T-cell memory formation after mild COVID-19. Each CDR3 protein gets one entry after TCRdb re-called the 5' RACE reads with MiXCR. The data show about 340,000 distinct CDR3 sequences, over 10% seen once. The sequenced sample was PBMCs or a T cell subset sorted from them (not recorded which). The receptor set was obtained from a man aged 18-30 years who had mild COVID-19 (a few samples of this study predate the infection). Cell type and time point are not known.

The rearrangement joins TRBV10-3 to TRBJ2-7; possibly TRBD2 for D (6 bases). Trimming took 4 bases from V and 5 from J, leaving 18 bases between them. Germline V lookup: CDR1 ENHRY, CDR2 SYGVKD. The CDR3 covers 15 residues. CDR3 residues: CAISVSDYPRDEQYF. DNA of the CDR3: TGTGCCATCAGTGTTTCGGACTATCCTCGTGACGAGCAGTACTTC.

This clonotype was recorded at least ten times. The rearrangement uses TRBV7-2 and TRBJ2-5; 10 bases agree with TRBD1. Germline V lookup: CDR1 SGHTA, CDR2 FQGNSA. The CDR3 spans 15 residues. V was pared by 4 bases and J by 5 bases, with 7 bases of the junction left unmatched. The CDR3 region has the DNA TGTGCCAGCAGCTCCGGACAGGGGGGTTGGGAGACCCAGTACTTC. This translates into CASSSGQGGWETQYF.

This clonotype was seen more than once but under ten times. This chain joins TRBV6-6 and TRBJ1-6, with a tentative D call TRBD1 (6 bases). V lost 5 bases, J lost 8 bases, and 16 bases lay in between. The germline V gene encodes CDR1 MNHNY and CDR2 SVGAGI (reference sequence). The length of the CDR3 is 15 residues. The CDR3 DNA reads as TGTGCCAGCAGTATAAAACAGGGAGAACATTCACCCCTCCACTTT. Translated, it gives CASSIKQGEHSPLHF.

This clonotype was counted only a few times. The chain has TRBV12-3 or TRBV12-4 and TRBJ2-5, with D perhaps TRBD2 (5 bases). The CDR3 contains 16 residues. V shed 5 bases and J shed 7 bases, with 23 bases lying between them. The CDR3 DNA reads TGTGCCAGCAGTCAATCGGAGATATGGAACCGGGGGACCCAGTACTTC. Amino acids: CASSQSEIWNRGTQYF.

This clonotype was detected only a few times. This rearrangement joins TRBV7-6 to TRBJ2-1, with TRBD2 matching over 10 bases. Germline CDR1 is SGHVS and CDR2 is FNYEAQ. This CDR3 spans 16 amino acids. Trimming at V came to 2 bases and at J to 10 bases, leaving 11 bases not matched to a gene. The CDR3 nucleotides are TGTGCCAGCAGCTTACTACCAGCGGGGGGGCCACGGGAGCAGTTCTTC. Translating it yields CASSLLPAGGPREQFF.

This clonotype appeared a few times. This chain connects TRBV5-6 to TRBJ2-1, with 12 bases aligning to TRBD2. CDR3 length: 14 residues. Germline trimming cut 4 bases from V and 6 bases from J; bases unmatched to any gene: 2. CDR1 is SGHDT, CDR2 YYEEEE, per germline. The CDR3 is CASSLTSGSNEQFF. The CDR3 bases are TGTGCCAGCAGCCTGACTAGCGGGAGCAATGAGCAGTTCTTC.

The chain employs TRBV7-9 and TRBJ2-1, with D maybe TRBD1 (6 bases). The CDR3 consists of 15 residues. Trimming left V 2 bases short and J 5 bases short, with 13 bases between. CDR1 and CDR2 (germline): SEHNR, FQNEAQ (reference sequence). CDR3 sequence: CASSLIRGSDNEQFF. The CDR3 nucleotides are TGTGCCAGCAGCTTAATCAGGGGTTCGGACAATGAGCAGTTCTTC.

There are many counts of this clonotype. The chain recombines TRBV5-1 with TRBJ1-3; D is possibly TRBD1 (5 bases). Germline-derived CDR1 and CDR2 are SGHRS and YFSETQ. V was trimmed by 4 bases and J by 0 bases, leaving 17 bases between them. The CDR3 length is 17 residues. CDR3 coding DNA: TGCGCCAGCAGCGCTGGACGACAGTTCTTCTCTGGAAACACCATATATTTT. It translates to CASSAGRQFFSGNTIYF.

The chain couples TRBV13 to TRBJ1-2, with D unclear. Germline values: CDR1 PRHDT, CDR2 FYEKMQ (reference sequence). The V gene lost 6 bases and the J gene lost 2 bases, with 10 bases spanning the gap. The CDR3 sequence is 13 residues long. The CDR3 DNA sequence: TGTGCCAGCAGAAAGGCGGGGAACTATGGCTACACCTTC. It codes for CASRKAGNYGYTF.

The CDR3 here is CASSPTGEGTEAFF. The CDR3 nucleotides are TGTGCCAGCAGTCCAACAGGGGAAGGCACTGAAGCTTTCTTT. V gene TRBV25-1 combines with J gene TRBJ1-1, with 7 bases fitting TRBD1. Germline V lookup: CDR1 MGHDK, CDR2 SYGVNS. The V segment lost 5 bases and the J segment 4 bases; nucleotides outside the gene matches: 7. This CDR3 is 14 amino acids long.

This clonotype came up a few times. This rearrangement joins TRBV5-8 to TRBJ1-6; D is perhaps TRBD1 (5 bases). Germline values: CDR1 SGHTS, CDR2 YDEGEE. The CDR3 consists of 16 residues. V lost 0 bases and J 6 bases, leaving 13 bases between the germline ends. CDR3 sequence reads: CASSLEGVGGNSPLHF. The CDR3 DNA reads as TGTGCCAGCAGCTTGGAAGGGGTGGGAGGTAATTCACCCCTCCACTTT.

This clonotype showed up many times. The chain is built from TRBV3-1 and TRBJ2-5; TRBD2 matches at 11 bases. Germline V gene sequence: CDR1 LGHDT, CDR2 YNNKEL (reference sequence). Trimming took 4 bases from V and 2 from J; bases not matched to a gene: 15. CDR3 size: 19 residues. CDR3 sequence reads: CASSLGGWTSGREQETQYF. In DNA, the CDR3 is TGTGCCAGCAGCCTTGGCGGGTGGACTAGCGGGCGTGAACAAGAGACCCAGTACTTC.